Listed below are T cell receptor beta chains from one sample, sequenced in a study of beta chain features in type 1 diabetes. Sequencing used immunoSEQ multiplex PCR; TCRdb keeps in-frame clones, though not all of them. This table has under 850,000 clones, around 15% appearing once. Sample: naive CD4+ T cells from blood. Receptor source: a man younger than 35 with type 1 diabetes. The CDR3 runs from the conserved cysteine through the conserved F or W. The order of the fields is clone size, CDR3 length, J gene, D gene, V gene, CDR3 protein, CDR3 DNA. D genes are given only for firm matches. Clone size appears in some rows only: once, few, many, or a class for an expanded clone.

few | 13 | TRBJ1-1 | NA | TRBV30 | CAWSVLGEAEAFF | TGTGCCTGGAGTGTACTGGGGGAAGCTGAAGCTTTCTTT
once | 16 | TRBJ1-1 | TRBD1 | TRBV5-1 | CASSPDRGTENTEAFF | TGCGCCAGCAGCCCCGACAGGGGGACTGAGAACACTGAAGCTTTCTTT
few | 17 | TRBJ2-1 | TRBD1 | TRBV18 | CASSPPVRGSSYNEQFF | TGTGCCAGCTCACCACCGGTCAGGGGGAGCTCCTACAATGAGCAGTTCTTC
NA | 12 | TRBJ1-2 | NA | TRBV21-1 | CASSKGVGGYTF | TGTGCCAGCAGCAAAGGGGTTGGTGGCTACACCTTC
few | 18 | TRBJ2-1 | TRBD2 | TRBV9 | CASSPRLAGGLGYNEQFF | TGTGCCAGCAGCCCTCGACTAGCGGGGGGGCTGGGGTACAATGAGCAGTTCTTC
NA | 14 | TRBJ1-1 | NA | TRBV19 | CASTRDSLNTEAFF | TGTGCCAGTACTCGAGACAGCTTGAACACTGAAGCTTTCTTT
few | 15 | TRBJ2-2 | NA | TRBV6-6 | CASSYSRGGTGELFF | TGTGCCAGCAGTTACTCGAGGGGTGGCACCGGGGAGCTGTTTTTT
NA | 14 | TRBJ1-1 | NA | TRBV19 | CASSIAVPGQQPFF | TGTGCCAGTAGTATCGCGGTCCCCGGACAGCAGCCTTTCTTT
few | 13 | TRBJ1-5 | NA | TRBV30 | CAWSPGWGQPQHF | TGTGCCTGGAGTCCGGGGTGGGGACAGCCCCAGCATTTT
few | 12 | TRBJ1-1 | NA | TRBV10-3 | CAISEATSQAFF | TGTGCCATCAGTGAGGCCACTTCCCAAGCTTTCTTT
NA | 14 | TRBJ1-2 | NA | TRBV29-1 | CSVSRGLLPGGYTF | TGCAGCGTTTCAAGGGGCCTCCTGCCGGGTGGCTACACCTTC
NA | 13 | TRBJ1-2 | TRBD1 | TRBV2 | CASSGTGMGGYTF | TGTGCCAGCAGTGGGACAGGGATGGGCGGCTACACCTTC
few | 14 | TRBJ1-5 | NA | TRBV5-1 | CASSLGEGVQPQHF | TGCGCCAGCAGCTTGGGTGAAGGGGTCCAGCCCCAGCATTTT
NA | 13 | TRBJ1-4 | NA | TRBV10-3 | CAIREGITEKLFF | TGTGCCATCAGGGAGGGGATAACTGAAAAACTGTTTTTT
few | 13 | TRBJ2-1 | NA | TRBV18 | CASSPRVSNEQFF | TGTGCCAGCTCACCGAGGGTTAGCAATGAGCAGTTCTTC
NA | 14 | TRBJ2-5 | NA | TRBV7-8 | CASSLKGRAETQYF | TGTGCCAGCAGCTTAAAAGGAAGGGCTGAGACCCAGTACTTC
few | 14 | TRBJ1-6 | NA | TRBV15 | CATSRDVGNSPLHF | TGTGCCACCAGCAGAGATGTGGGGAATTCACCCCTCCACTTT
few | 17 | TRBJ2-1 | TRBD2 | TRBV5-1 | CASSSGGALSSYNEQFF | TGCGCCAGCAGCTCCGGGGGGGCTTTAAGCTCCTACAATGAGCAGTTCTTC
NA | 16 | TRBJ2-7 | TRBD2 | TRBV4-1 | CASSPGTSADSYEQYF | TGCGCCAGCAGCCCAGGGACTAGCGCGGATTCGTACGAGCAGTACTTC
few | 16 | TRBJ2-1 | TRBD2 | TRBV28 | CASSPTSGGPYNEQFF | TGTGCCAGCAGTCCGACTAGCGGGGGGCCCTACAATGAGCAGTTCTTC
NA | 15 | TRBJ2-7 | NA | TRBV7-3 | CASSLTSTESYEQYF | TGTGCCAGCAGCTTAACGAGCACGGAATCCTACGAGCAGTACTTC
few | 13 | TRBJ2-1 | NA | TRBV7-9 | CASSLDRDNEQFF | TGTGCCAGCAGCTTAGACAGAGACAATGAGCAGTTCTTC
NA | 13 | TRBJ1-2 | NA | TRBV7-9 | CASSLAARESYLF | TGTGCCAGCAGCTTAGCCGCGAGGGAATCCTACCTCTTC
NA | 17 | TRBJ2-1 | NA | TRBV7-9 | CASSVPFWVSSYNEQFF | TGTGCCAGCAGCGTCCCCTTTTGGGTGAGCTCCTACAATGAGCAGTTCTTC
NA | 14 | TRBJ2-3 | NA | TRBV5-1 | CASRRAELTDTQYF | TGCGCCAGCAGACGAGCAGAGCTCACAGATACGCAGTATTTT
few | 12 | TRBJ2-6 | NA | TRBV29-1 | CSVVAGANVLTF | TGCAGCGTGGTGGCCGGGGCCAACGTCCTGACTTTC
NA | 19 | TRBJ2-6 | TRBD1 | TRBV18 | CASSPPGQGPGAGANVLTF | TGTGCCAGCTCACCACCCGGACAGGGGCCGGGTGCTGGGGCCAACGTCCTGACTTTC
few | 14 | TRBJ2-2 | TRBD1 | TRBV29-1 | CSVGSGGFVGELFF | TGCAGCGTTGGATCAGGGGGCTTCGTCGGGGAGCTGTTTTTT
few | 16 | TRBJ2-2 | TRBD2 | TRBV11-3 | CASSLDATAGPGELFF | TGTGCCAGCAGCTTAGATGCCACAGCGGGGCCCGGGGAGCTGTTTTTT
few | 13 | TRBJ1-1 | NA | TRBV28 | CASLGQSNTEAFF | TGTGCCAGCTTAGGACAGTCGAACACTGAAGCTTTCTTT
few | 11 | TRBJ1-1 | NA | TRBV5-1 | CASSSNTEAFF | TGCGCCAGCAGCTCAAACACTGAAGCTTTCTTT
NA | 16 | TRBJ1-5 | TRBD1 | TRBV18 | CASSPRRDREGSAQHF | TGTGCCAGCTCACCACGAAGAGACAGGGAAGGATCAGCCCAGCATTTT
few | 17 | TRBJ2-6 | NA | TRBV28 | CASSTPTGVSGANVLTF | TGTGCCAGCAGTACGCCAACAGGAGTCTCTGGGGCCAACGTCCTGACTTTC
NA | 13 | TRBJ2-7 | NA | TRBV29-1 | CSVERQGEGEQYF | TGCAGCGTTGAACGCCAGGGGGAGGGCGAGCAGTACTTC
few | 14 | TRBJ1-4 | TRBD1 | TRBV13 | CASSWTGLDEKLFF | TGTGCCAGCAGCTGGACAGGTCTCGATGAAAAACTGTTTTTT